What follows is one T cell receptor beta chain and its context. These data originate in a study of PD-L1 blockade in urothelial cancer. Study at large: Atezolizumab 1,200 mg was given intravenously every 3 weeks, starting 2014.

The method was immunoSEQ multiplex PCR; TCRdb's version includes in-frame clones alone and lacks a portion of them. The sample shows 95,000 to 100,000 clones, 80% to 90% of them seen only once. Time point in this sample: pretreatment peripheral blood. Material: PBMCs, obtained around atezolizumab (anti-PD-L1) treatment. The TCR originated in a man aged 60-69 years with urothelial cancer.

The CDR3 region has the DNA TGTGCCAGCAGCTTATTGGTGGGGGGCACCGGGGAGCTGTTTTTT. Protein product: CASSLLVGGTGELFF. This chain uses TRBV7-8 with TRBJ2-2, with D possibly TRBD2 on 6 matching bases. V lost 2 bases and J 4 bases, leaving 11 bases between the germline ends. CDR3 length equals 15 residues. Germline assignment: CDR1 SGHVS and CDR2 FQNEAQ.